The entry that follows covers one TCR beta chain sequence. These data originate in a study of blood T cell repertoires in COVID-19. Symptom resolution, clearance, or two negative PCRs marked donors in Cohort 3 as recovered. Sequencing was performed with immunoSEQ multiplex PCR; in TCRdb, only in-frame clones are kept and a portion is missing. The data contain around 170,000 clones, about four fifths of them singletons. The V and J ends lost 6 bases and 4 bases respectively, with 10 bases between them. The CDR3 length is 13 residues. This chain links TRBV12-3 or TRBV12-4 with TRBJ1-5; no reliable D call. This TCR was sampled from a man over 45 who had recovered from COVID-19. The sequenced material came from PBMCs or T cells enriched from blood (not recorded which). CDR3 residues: CASRTQVNQPQHF. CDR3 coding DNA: TGTGCCAGCAGAACCCAGGTGAATCAGCCCCAGCATTTT.